A single sample is the source of the 6 T cell receptor beta chains below, sequenced in a study of blood T cell repertoires in COVID-19. Repertoires were generated with immunoSEQ multiplex PCR, while TCRdb's copy carries only in-frame clones and drops some. The table lists 30,000 or so clones, more than 70% of them singletons. The source material was peripheral blood. The origin of the receptors is a woman aged 40 to 50 with active or convalescent COVID-19.

The chain employs TRBV19 and TRBJ1-5; D unresolved. The CDR3 has 15 residues. Germline-derived CDR1 and CDR2 are LNHDA and SQIVND (reference sequence). The germline V and J ends were trimmed by 9 bases and 3 bases, with 18 bases remaining between them. The CDR3 DNA is TGTGCCAGATCCCGAGTAACTTCCTTCAATCAGCCCCAGCATTTT. Its translation: CARSRVTSFNQPQHF.

This clone was detected a few times. The chain combines TRBV28 with TRBJ2-1; possibly TRBD1 for D (9 bases). CDR3 length: 16 residues. Trimming took off 5 bases at V and 9 bases at J, with 23 bases between the two ends. CDR1 is MDHEN and CDR2 is SYDVKM in the germline V gene. The CDR3 nucleotides read TGTGCCAGCAGTCCCCGGGGGGGGACAGGGTCCCGTGAGCAGTTCTTC. Residues: CASSPRGGTGSREQFF.

The V call is TRBV9, the J call TRBJ2-7; 10 nucleotides line up with TRBD2. The CDR3 totals 15 residues. CDR1 is SGDLS and CDR2 is YYNGEE in the germline V gene. Trimming at V came to 3 bases and at J to 0 bases, leaving 3 bases not matched to a gene. The CDR3, as DNA: TGTGCCAGCAGCGAATCTAGCGGGAGCTCCTACGAGCAGTACTTC. Amino acid sequence: CASSESSGSSYEQYF.

The chain couples TRBV27 to TRBJ2-5; 7 bases line up with TRBD2. This CDR3 is built from 15 residues. Germline V gene data show CDR1 as MNHEY and CDR2 as SMNVEV (reference sequence). V lost 6 bases, J lost 0 bases, and 7 bases stayed unmatched. CDR3 coding DNA: TGTGCCAGCAGCCATTATAGCGGGCACCAAGAGACCCAGTACTTC. It specifies CASSHYSGHQETQYF.

V usage is TRBV14 and J usage is TRBJ2-5; 10 bases are shared with TRBD2. The CDR3 contains 19 residues. The germline V gene encodes CDR1 SGHDN and CDR2 FVKESK. Losses at the gene ends were 5 bases for V and 4 bases for J; bases not matched to a gene: 19. The CDR3 bases are TGTGCCAGCAGCGAAAATCCGGGGTCTAGCGGGAGAAGATCAGAGACCCAGTACTTC. Protein: CASSENPGSSGRRSETQYF.

The chain has TRBV10-3 and TRBJ2-1, with TRBD1 matching 7 bases. The germline CDR1 and CDR2 sequences are ENHRY and SYGVKD. The length of the CDR3 is 14 residues. The junction had 3 bases not matched to a gene; V was cut back by 3 bases and J by 4 bases. This CDR3 reads CAISDRDRYNEQFF. DNA of the CDR3: TGTGCCATCAGTGACAGGGACAGATACAATGAGCAGTTCTTC.